This note documents a single T cell receptor (beta chain) sequence. Its antigen remains unknown. These data come from a study of CD8 T cells in ankylosing spondylitis. Germline V CDR1 and CDR2: LGHDT, YNNKEL (reference sequence). CDR3 length: 17 residues. V lost 11 bases, J lost 6 bases, and 19 bases stayed unmatched. Molecular-barcoded quantitative 5'-RACE produced these TCR beta libraries. MiXCR, run by TCRdb on the 5' RACE reads, gives a single entry per CDR3 protein. The repertoire holds a few hundred thousand distinct CDR3 sequences, with 18% as singletons. Overall study results and limits: Reports say disease-linked clones showed up significantly more in matched ankylosing spondylitis synovial fluid. A TCR beta motif made of fewer than 10 highly homologous variants seemed typical of ankylosing spondylitis blood. A number of the motif variants had already been described in reactive arthritis synovial fluid and blood.

This chain joins TRBV3-1 and TRBJ2-4; TRBD2 agrees at 10 bases. Sequenced material: blood, either unsorted or a sorted T cell fraction (not recorded which). This receptor was obtained from a male donor with ankylosing spondylitis or in good health (not recorded which). The DNA of the CDR3 is TGTGCCTCCTGCATTAAGCGAGCTAGCGGGAGTTTAAACATTCAGTACTTC. It encodes CASCIKRASGSLNIQYF.